This T cell receptor beta chain was sequenced in a study of radiation and T cells in renal cell carcinoma. With 4 bases clipped from V and 2 bases from J, the junction kept 8 bases outside the gene matches. CDR1 is SGHKS, CDR2 YYEKEE, per germline (reference sequence). The CDR3 sequence is 16 residues long. Study-wide findings and caveats: Without pretreatment biopsies, baseline tumor clonotype presence was undetermined. Irradiated tumors held more dominant CDR3 motifs than control tumors.

Produced via immunoSEQ multiplex PCR; TCRdb's table is partial and in-frame only. The sample carries 15,000 to 20,000 clones, 50% to 70% recorded once. Treatment noted: 15 Gy SBRT to primary tumor, nephrectomy 4 weeks later. Nephrectomy followed 15 Gy stereotactic body radiation by 4 weeks. Worth noting for this clone: Its target is unknown.

Sequencing was performed on tumor tissue, taken from a patient whose treatment included radiotherapy and nephrectomy. The source of this sequence is a man aged 45-65 years with renal cell carcinoma. The rearrangement links TRBV5-5 to TRBJ2-3; 9 bases align to TRBD1. This chain's CDR3 is CASSQGQGPNTDTQYF. CDR3 in DNA: TGTGCCAGCAGCCAGGGACAGGGACCTAACACAGATACGCAGTATTTT.